A single sample gave rise to the 8 T cell receptor beta chains below, sequenced in a study of T cells in Graves' hyperthyroidism and ophthalmopathy. The source material, RNA transcripts, was used to amplify TCR beta CDR3 regions. HTBI primers were employed in a first-round RT-PCR of the TCR CDR3. Each CDR3 protein gets one entry after TCRdb re-called the multiplex PCR reads with MiXCR. The sample carries 400,000 or so distinct CDR3 sequences, approximately 15% recorded once. Sequencing used blood. Receptor source: a woman in her thirties with Graves' ophthalmopathy.

This clonotype was seen repeatedly, ten times or more. CDR3 sequence: CSANRGTSSGEQFF. In nucleotides, the CDR3 is TGCAGTGCAAACCGTGGGACTAGCTCTGGGGAGCAGTTCTTC. This chain joins TRBV20-1 and TRBJ2-1; 9 nucleotides match TRBD2. Germline V gene data show CDR1 as DFQATT and CDR2 as SNEGSKA (reference sequence). Trimming cost V 6 bases and J 10 bases; bases outside gene matches: 13. The CDR3 has 14 amino acids.

This clonotype was detected ten times or more. The chain is built from TRBV7-9 and TRBJ2-7, with 10 bases that match TRBD2. CDR1 SEHNR and CDR2 FQNEAQ come from the germline V gene (reference sequence). This CDR3 is 14 amino acids long. Trimming removed 6 bases from V and 5 bases from J; junction bases left unmatched: 7. CDR3 sequence: CASRPGLAFDEQYF. In DNA form, the CDR3 reads TGTGCCAGCAGACCGGGACTAGCGTTCGACGAGCAGTACTTC.

This clonotype was seen a handful of times. The chain couples TRBV19 to TRBJ2-7; 11 bases agree with TRBD2. V lost 1 base and J lost 2; bases outside the gene matches: 1. Germline loops: CDR1 LNHDA, CDR2 SQIVND (reference sequence). The CDR3 runs 15 residues. DNA for the CDR3: TGTGCCAGTAGTATAGGACTAGCGGGGACCTACGAGCAGTACTTC. It specifies CASSIGLAGTYEQYF.

This clonotype was picked up many times. The CDR3: CASKGEGAHSPLHF. Written as DNA, the CDR3 is TGTGCCAGCAAGGGGGAGGGGGCTCATTCACCCCTCCACTTT. The chain recombines TRBV28 with TRBJ1-6; 7 nucleotides line up with TRBD1. V lost 7 bases to trimming and J lost 8 bases; unmatched junction nucleotides: 8. CDR1 MDHEN and CDR2 SYDVKM come from the germline V gene. CDR3 size: 14 residues.

This clonotype was recorded at least ten times. The rearrangement links TRBV24-1 to TRBJ1-2; unclear D gene. CDR1 is KGHDR, CDR2 SFDVKD, per germline. Trimming removed 3 bases from V and 6 bases from J, with 10 bases in between. This CDR3 is 13 amino acids long. In DNA form, the CDR3 reads TGTGCCACCAGTGATAAAAGGGAGAATGGCTACACCTTC. It is translated as CATSDKRENGYTF.

This clonotype was detected many times. This chain uses TRBV28 with TRBJ2-1; a possible D gene is TRBD1 (6 bases). V was shortened by 6 bases and J by 9 bases, with 12 bases between the two germline ends. The CDR3 contains 12 residues. Germline values: CDR1 MDHEN, CDR2 SYDVKM. The CDR3: CASRIQGGEQFF. The CDR3 coding sequence is TGTGCCAGCAGGATACAGGGCGGTGAGCAGTTCTTC.

This clonotype was seen a few times. This rearrangement joins TRBV15 to TRBJ2-1; D perhaps matches TRBD2 (6 bases). Per germline, CDR1 LNHNV and CDR2 YYDKDF (reference sequence). Between the trimmed V and J ends, which lost 3 bases and 1 base, there was a span of 13 bases. This CDR3 is 16 amino acids long. CDR3 sequence: CATSRTGAGSYNEQFF. CDR3 nucleotides: TGTGCCACCAGCAGGACGGGCGCGGGATCCTACAATGAGCAGTTCTTC.

This clonotype was counted many times. V gene TRBV6-2 or TRBV6-3 combines with J gene TRBJ2-1, with D tentatively TRBD1 (6 bases). The germline gives CDR1 MNHEY, CDR2 SVGEGT. The CDR3 has 16 residues. Trimming cost V 5 bases and J 7 bases, with 21 bases left between them. The chain's CDR3 is CASSPKQGYLKNEQFF. The CDR3 bases are TGTGCCAGCAGTCCCAAGCAGGGGTACCTGAAAAATGAGCAGTTCTTC.